The clone carrying this T cell receptor beta chain was observed a handful of times. Per germline, CDR1 SGHRS and CDR2 YFSETQ. This CDR3 comprises 14 residues. Trimming shortened V by 0 bases and J by 6 bases, and 12 bases separated the two germline ends. The sample comes from a study of T-cell memory formation after mild COVID-19. TCRdb fed the 5' RACE reads into MiXCR, producing one record per CDR3 protein. The table has under 450,000 distinct CDR3 sequences, 14% seen once. The TCR was taken from a man younger than 35 who had mild COVID-19 (a few samples of this study predate the infection). Cell type and time point are not known. This rearrangement joins TRBV5-1 to TRBJ1-1, with D possibly matching TRBD1 (6 bases). Sample: PBMCs or a T cell subset sorted from them (not recorded which). CDR3 loop: CASSLVSGAAEAFF. The CDR3 DNA follows: TGCGCCAGCAGCTTGGTATCAGGGGCCGCTGAAGCTTTCTTT. Drawing the rest from reference TRBV5-1 and TRBJ1-1, the complete variable domain is KAGVTQTPRYLIKTRGQQVTLSCSPISGHRSVSWYQQTPGQGLQFLFEYFSETQRNKGNFPGRFSGRQFSNSRSEMNVSTLELGDSALYLCASSLVSGAAEAFFGQGTRLTVV.